This T cell receptor (beta chain) was captured by sequencing in a study of cytomegalovirus exposure and HLA in healthy donors. The study, taken as a whole, reports: Reports described diagnosis of cytomegalovirus status by the classifier as highly specific and sensitive. The Asian-associated ancestry cluster reportedly had fewer N-insertions than the approximately 670-donor mean in a later analysis.

This clone has more than one count but fewer than ten. Its target is not known. The PCR ran on 60 Vbeta and 13 Jbeta primers. TCRdb's table, derived via immunoSEQ multiplex PCR, lists solely in-frame clones and lacks some. Of 160,000 or so clones in the sample, 80% were seen once. CDR1 and CDR2 (germline): LNHDA, SQIVND (reference sequence). This CDR3 has 13 residues. Deletions cut 2 bases from V and 14 bases from J, with 18 bases between. The material sequenced was PBMCs. V usage is TRBV19 and J usage is TRBJ1-2; TRBD1 is a possible D gene (5 bases). The TCR sequence derives from a man in his forties in good health and CMV-seronegative. The CDR3 region is CASSIPSAGRTTF. CDR3 nucleotide sequence: TGTGCCAGTAGTATACCTTCAGCCGGTCGGACAACCTTC.